A selection of T cell receptor beta chains follows, all from one sample in a study of somatic mutations in cytotoxic T cells in rheumatoid arthritis. Repertoires were generated with immunoSEQ multiplex PCR, while TCRdb's copy carries only in-frame clones and drops some. In the table there are around 15,000 clones, 78% of which are singletons. Input material: CD8+ T cells sorted from blood. The receptors originated from an adult with rheumatoid arthritis. The CDR3 runs from the conserved cysteine through the conserved F or W. Fields, in order: D gene, clone size, J gene, V gene, CDR3 DNA, CDR3 protein. The D gene is left open where the match is weak. Size tells how often a clone was seen (once, few, many) or the class of an expanded clone, and some rows leave it out.

>.|.|TRBJ2-5|TRBV19
TGTGCCAGCGCAGGTCGGACTACCCTGGGGGAGACCCAGTACTTC
CASAGRTTLGETQYF
>TRBD1|.|TRBJ1-5|TRBV16
TGTGCCAGCAGCCAATCGCCAGGGGGTTATCAGCCCCAGCATTTT
CASSQSPGGYQPQHF
>.|.|TRBJ2-7|TRBV19
TGTGCCAGTAGTATAGCGGGGAGCTCCTACGAGCAGTACTTC
CASSIAGSSYEQYF
>.|few|TRBJ2-2|TRBV5-4
TGTGCCAGCAGCGGGGAGGGACAGGTGAACACCGGGGAGCTGTTTTTT
CASSGEGQVNTGELFF
>.|.|TRBJ2-7|TRBV18
TGTGCCAGCTCAGGGACACCACCTCTCTACGAGCAGTACTTC
CASSGTPPLYEQYF
>.|few|TRBJ2-1|TRBV7-3
TGTGCCAGCAGCTTAGCGTGGTACAATGAGCAGTTCTTC
CASSLAWYNEQFF
>TRBD1|once|TRBJ2-1|TRBV9
TGTGCCAGCAGCGTTACCGGGACAGGGGGTTATGAGCAGTTCTTC
CASSVTGTGGYEQFF
>.|few|TRBJ1-2|TRBV11-2
TGTGCCAGCAGCCCCAGGAATAACTATGGCTACACCTTC
CASSPRNNYGYTF
>.|.|TRBJ2-3|TRBV5-4
TGTGCCAGCAGCTTGGTAAGGGACACAGATACGCAGTATTTT
CASSLVRDTDTQYF
>TRBD1|.|TRBJ1-4|TRBV28
TGTGCCAGCGGGATACAGGGGTCTGAAAAACTGTTTTTT
CASGIQGSEKLFF
>.|.|TRBJ1-2|TRBV9
TGTGCCAGCAGCGTCGCCCGGGGTGGCTACACCTTC
CASSVARGGYTF
>.|few|TRBJ2-2|TRBV28
TGTGCCAGCAGCCGGATTAGCACCGGGGAGCTGTTTTTT
CASSRISTGELFF
>TRBD1|.|TRBJ1-5|TRBV27
TGTGCCAGCAGACCGGGACAGACCTTTAGCAATCAGCCCCAGCATTTT
CASRPGQTFSNQPQHF
>TRBD1|.|TRBJ1-2|TRBV5-1
TGCGCCAGCAGCTTGGATCAGGGGGGTGGCTACACCTTC
CASSLDQGGGYTF
>.|.|TRBJ2-3|TRBV11-2
TGTGCCAGCAGACTACTAGATACGCAGTATTTT
CASRLLDTQYF
>.|.|TRBJ2-1|TRBV4-2
TGTGCCAGCAGCCCTCGGGGCGGTGAGCAGTTCTTC
CASSPRGGEQFF
>.|.|TRBJ1-1|TRBV7-9
TGTGCCAGCAGCTCTTCGAATATCGACCCTGAAGCTTTCTTT
CASSSSNIDPEAFF
>.|.|TRBJ2-7|TRBV4-2
TGTGCCAGCAGCCAAGATCGGGACGGACGCTACGAGCAGTACTTC
CASSQDRDGRYEQYF
>.|.|TRBJ1-3|TRBV28
TGTGCCAGCAGCATTTCCTATGAGGGGGTTCCTCGGGGAAACACCATATATTTT
CASSISYEGVPRGNTIYF
>.|.|TRBJ1-2|TRBV10-3
TGTGCCATCAGTGAGTTCACAGACTATGGCTACACCTTC
CAISEFTDYGYTF
>TRBD1|once|TRBJ1-6|TRBV19
TGTGCCAGTAGTTCCGGGCAGGGGGCTAGTTCACCCCTCCACTTT
CASSSGQGASSPLHF
>.|once|TRBJ1-2|TRBV9
TGTGCCAGCAGGACCCAGGGGACTAACTATGGCTACACCTTC
CASRTQGTNYGYTF
>.|.|TRBJ1-5|TRBV27
TGTGCCAGCAGTTTATCACAGAGGGGCAATCAGCCCCAGCATTTT
CASSLSQRGNQPQHF